This T cell receptor beta chain was profiled in a study of long-term antiretroviral therapy in people with HIV. About the research overall: The study's earliest collections predate the 2015 immediate-ART recommendation by about a decade.

The study, taken as a whole, reports: ART preceded a rise in diversity that nonetheless stayed lower than in transplant donor controls. Clones that expanded before ART (that is, prior to treatment) dominated the repertoire at all time points. Dating from about 2004 to 2017, the blood was possibly obtained under older ART regimens.

In regard to this clone: Its specificity is not known.

It was version v3.0 of the immunoSEQ assay that was run at survey level. Data came from immunoSEQ multiplex PCR; TCRdb stores just in-frame clones and leaves some out. Here the sample spans over 25,000 clones, about 82% being singletons. In germline, CDR1 is SGDLS, CDR2 YYNGEE. CDR3 length: 14 residues. V was trimmed by 4 bases and J by 3 bases, leaving 13 bases between them. This TCR came from a woman aged 30 to 39 with HIV. The sample consisted of unsorted PBMCs, taken 0.8 years after starting antiretroviral therapy. The V gene is TRBV9, the J gene TRBJ1-2; tentatively, D is TRBD1 (6 bases). This CDR3 is CASSPSGDDYGYTF. The CDR3 nucleotides are TGTGCCAGCAGCCCCTCAGGGGACGACTATGGCTACACCTTC.